This passage covers 17 T cell receptor beta chains from one sample sequenced in a study of control samples from healthy donors and cancer patients. Assay used: immunoSEQ multiplex PCR; TCRdb lists only in-frame clones, some missing. This sample has over 150,000 clones, with 90% to 95% found just once. Sequenced sample: blood. Receptors were obtained from a man aged 40-55 years in good health.

For this clone: In the same sample, other DNA sequences code for this CDR3. This chain uses TRBV7-2 with TRBJ2-3, with unresolved D. The V end lost 3 bases, the J end lost 2 bases, and 9 bases lay between the germline ends. The CDR3 loop spans 14 amino acids. Germline loops: CDR1 SGHTA, CDR2 FQGNSA. The CDR3 DNA reads as TGTGCCAGCAGCTTCGGACCCTCCACAGATACGCAGTATTTT. Amino acid sequence: CASSFGPSTDTQYF.

This clone has a handful of counts. V gene TRBV6-5 combines with J gene TRBJ2-7; possibly TRBD1 for D (5 bases). The germline V and J ends were trimmed by 5 bases and 1 base, with 9 bases remaining between them. The V gene's germline CDR1 is MNHEY and CDR2 SVGAGI. The CDR3 length is 13 residues. This chain's CDR3 is CASSTRGSYEQYF. The CDR3 nucleotides read TGTGCCAGCAGTACAAGGGGTTCCTACGAGCAGTACTTC.

The genes are TRBV7-5 and TRBJ2-3. TRBV7-5 is a recognized pseudogene. This CDR3 contains 12 residues. Here the CDR3 reads CARGVVTDTQYF. The DNA for the CDR3 is TGTGCCAGAGGTGTCGTCACAGATACGCAGTATTTT.

This clone came up once. The V call is TRBV7-7, the J call TRBJ2-7; 10 bases line up with TRBD2. V trimming: 5 bases; J trimming: 2 bases; junction bases outside the gene matches: 6. This CDR3 spans 15 amino acids. Germline V CDR1 and CDR2: SSHAT, FNYEAQ (reference sequence). The DNA of the CDR3 is TGTGCCAGCAGCCTGGCTAGCGGGGGAACCTACGAGCAGTACTTC. Its protein is CASSLASGGTYEQYF.

The rearrangement uses TRBV6-1 and TRBJ2-1; D unclear. V was shortened by 3 bases and J by 1 base, with 16 bases between the two germline ends. Germline V gene data show CDR1 as MNHNS and CDR2 as SASEGT. The CDR3 is 17 amino acids. The CDR3 region is CASSDPLENFSYNEQFF. Written as DNA, the CDR3 is TGTGCCAGCAGTGACCCCCTGGAGAACTTTTCCTACAATGAGCAGTTCTTC.

The rearrangement joins TRBV5-1 to TRBJ2-7; 7 nucleotides align to TRBD1. CDR3 length: 14 residues. Germline V gene data show CDR1 as SGHRS and CDR2 as YFSETQ. Unmatched junction bases numbered 10, after V lost 5 bases and J lost 5 bases. In DNA form, the CDR3 reads TGCGCCAGCAGGAGTGACAGGGTTGGAAACGAGCAGTACTTC. It codes for CASRSDRVGNEQYF.

The genes are TRBV9 and TRBJ2-1; 7 bases align to TRBD1. This CDR3 has 16 residues. V gave up 0 bases and J gave up 3 bases; unmatched junction bases: 6. Germline V CDR1 and CDR2: SGDLS, YYNGEE. Here the CDR3 reads CASSVDPGTVYNEQFF. CDR3 nucleotides: TGTGCCAGCAGCGTAGATCCGGGGACAGTCTACAATGAGCAGTTCTTC.

The rearrangement joins TRBV14 to TRBJ2-5; 7 bases fit TRBD1. CDR1 and CDR2 from the germline V gene are SGHDN and FVKESK. V shed 4 bases and J 2 bases; nucleotides not matched to a gene: 7. This CDR3 is built from 15 residues. The chain's CDR3 is CASSRIGTVQETQYF. The CDR3 DNA reads TGTGCCAGCAGCCGAATAGGGACAGTTCAAGAGACCCAGTACTTC.

The chain couples TRBV6-4 to TRBJ2-1; D uncertain. Germline values: CDR1 MRHNA, CDR2 SNTAGT. V was clipped by 3 bases and J by 3 bases, with 9 bases between them. The CDR3 is 14 residues long. In DNA, the CDR3 is TGTGCCAGCAGTGAAGGGAATCGCTACAATGAGCAGTTCTTC. Its protein product is CASSEGNRYNEQFF.

The V gene is TRBV24-1, the J gene TRBJ1-2; 10 bases are a match to TRBD1. Germline trimming cut 4 bases from V and 4 bases from J; bases unmatched to any gene: 8. This CDR3 spans 16 amino acids. Germline-derived CDR1 and CDR2 are KGHDR and SFDVKD. CDR3 residues: CATSDPGTGAGYGYTF. The CDR3 DNA sequence: TGTGCCACCAGTGACCCCGGGACAGGGGCGGGCTATGGCTACACCTTC.

The chain combines TRBV13 with TRBJ1-1, with 7 bases lining up with TRBD1. Germline CDR1 and CDR2: PRHDT and FYEKMQ (reference sequence). The CDR3 is 14 amino acids. Trimming cost V 5 bases and J 0 bases; bases outside gene matches: 3. CDR3 sequence reads: CASSPDRLNTEAFF. Written as DNA, the CDR3 is TGTGCCAGCAGCCCGGACAGGTTGAACACTGAAGCTTTCTTT. The full variable domain, its missing parts supplied by reference TRBV13 and TRBJ1-1, is AAGVIQSPRHLIKEKRETATLKCYPIPRHDTVYWYQQGPGQDPQFLISFYEKMQSDKGSIPDRFSAQQFSDYHSELNMSSLELGDSALYFCASSPDRLNTEAFFGQGTRLTVV.

Of note for this clone: This specimen includes other DNA sequences encoding the same CDR3. The chain's CDR3 is CASSSRERQYF. The CDR3 region has the DNA TGTGCCAGCAGTTCCAGGGAGAGGCAGTATTTT. The V and J genes are TRBV6-5 and TRBJ2-3; D is tentatively TRBD1 or TRBD2 (5 bases each). V was cut by 4 bases and J by 11 bases, with 10 bases left in between. Germline V gives CDR1 MNHEY, CDR2 SVGAGI. The CDR3 is 11 residues long.

The table lists this clone with a few counts. This chain links TRBV28 with TRBJ2-1, with D hard to call. V was pared by 6 bases and J by 9 bases, with 9 bases between. The CDR3 contains 11 residues. Germline assignment: CDR1 MDHEN and CDR2 SYDVKM. CDR3: CASSVSFEQFF. For the CDR3, the DNA is TGTGCCAGCAGCGTCTCTTTTGAGCAGTTCTTC. The variable domain in full, with the rest retrieved from reference TRBV28 and TRBJ2-1, is DVKVTQSSRYLVKRTGEKVFLECVQDMDHENMFWYRQDPGLGLRLIYFSYDVKMKEKGDIPEGYSVSREKKERFSLILESASTNQTSMYLCASSVSFEQFFGPGTRLTVL.

The rearrangement links TRBV7-9 to TRBJ1-2; 8 nucleotides match TRBD1. Germline V gene data show CDR1 as SEHNR and CDR2 as FQNEAQ (reference sequence). The CDR3 sequence is 15 residues long. Trimming at V came to 5 bases and at J to 4 bases, leaving 9 bases not matched to a gene. CDR3 DNA sequence: TGTGCCAGCAGCGGTGCCGGGACAGGTCTCTATGGCTACACCTTC. Translation gives CASSGAGTGLYGYTF.

The chain combines TRBV6-1 with TRBJ1-6; D is uncertain. Germline V gene sequence: CDR1 MNHNS, CDR2 SASEGT. The CDR3 is 16 amino acids. V was pared by 2 bases and J by 6 bases, with 14 bases between. CDR3: CASSETAKGGNSPLHF. The CDR3 DNA sequence: TGTGCCAGCAGTGAAACAGCGAAGGGAGGTAATTCACCCCTCCACTTT.

This clone was seen only once. The chain carries TRBV19 and TRBJ1-6; possibly TRBD1 for D (5 bases). The CDR3 sequence is 14 residues long. CDR1 is LNHDA and CDR2 is SQIVND in the germline V gene (reference sequence). Trimming cost V 3 bases and J 11 bases, with 14 bases left between them. CDR3 in amino acids: CASSMGEWGAPLHF. The CDR3 DNA sequence: TGTGCCAGTAGTATGGGGGAATGGGGGGCACCCCTCCACTTT.

V usage is TRBV28 and J usage is TRBJ1-6, with 7 bases lining up with TRBD1. Germline CDR1 is MDHEN and CDR2 is SYDVKM. There are 14 residues in the CDR3. J lost 1 base, V lost 10 bases, and 4 bases had no gene match. CDR3 residues: CATRQGSYNSPLHF. In nucleotides, the CDR3 is TGTGCCACGCGACAGGGATCCTATAATTCACCCCTCCACTTT.